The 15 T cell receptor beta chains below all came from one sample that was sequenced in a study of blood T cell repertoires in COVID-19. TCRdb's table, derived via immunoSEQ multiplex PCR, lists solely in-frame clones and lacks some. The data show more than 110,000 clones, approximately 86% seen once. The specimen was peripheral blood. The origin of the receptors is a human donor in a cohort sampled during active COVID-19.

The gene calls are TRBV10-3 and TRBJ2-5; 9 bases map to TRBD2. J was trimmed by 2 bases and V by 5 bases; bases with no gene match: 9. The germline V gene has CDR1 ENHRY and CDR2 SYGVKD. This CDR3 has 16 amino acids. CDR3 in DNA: TGTGCCATCAGTAATAGCGGGAGTTCCCTACAAGAGACCCAGTACTTC. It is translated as CAISNSGSSLQETQYF.

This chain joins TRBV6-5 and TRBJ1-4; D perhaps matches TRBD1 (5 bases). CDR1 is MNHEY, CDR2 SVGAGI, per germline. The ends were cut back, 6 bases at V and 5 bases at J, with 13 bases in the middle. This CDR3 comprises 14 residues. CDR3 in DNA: TGTGCCAGCAGCCATGGGGGACTGAATGAAAAACTGTTTTTT. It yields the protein CASSHGGLNEKLFF.

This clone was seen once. This CDR3 is CASSLQGTNTGELFF. The CDR3 DNA sequence: TGCGCCAGCAGCCTGCAGGGAACGAACACCGGGGAGCTGTTTTTT. This rearrangement joins TRBV5-1 to TRBJ2-2; weak D call: TRBD1 (5 bases). V dropped 4 bases and J dropped 0 bases, with 10 bases sitting between them. The V gene's germline CDR1 is SGHRS and CDR2 YFSETQ. This CDR3 is 15 amino acids long.

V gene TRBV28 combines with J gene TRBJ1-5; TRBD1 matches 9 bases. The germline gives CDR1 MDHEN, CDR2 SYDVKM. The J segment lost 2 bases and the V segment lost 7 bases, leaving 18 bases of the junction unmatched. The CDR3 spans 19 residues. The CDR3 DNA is TGTGCCAGCACCCCGAGGAAACGCACAGGGGGCCTGGGCAATCAGCCCCAGCATTTT. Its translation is CASTPRKRTGGLGNQPQHF.

CDR3 residues: CASSMMTGSSYNEQFF. Here the CDR3 DNA reads TGTGCCAGTAGTATGATGACAGGGAGCTCCTACAATGAGCAGTTCTTC. J is TRBJ2-1 and V is TRBV19, with 7 bases matching TRBD1. Losses at the gene ends were 3 bases for V and 0 bases for J; bases not matched to a gene: 5. This CDR3 is 16 amino acids long. Germline loops: CDR1 LNHDA, CDR2 SQIVND (reference sequence).

The CDR3 here is CASSLAEGQYTEAFF. The CDR3 coding sequence is TGTGCCAGCAGCTTAGCTGAGGGACAGTACACTGAAGCTTTCTTT. The rearrangement uses TRBV7-9 and TRBJ1-1; 7 nucleotides match TRBD1. CDR3 size: 15 residues. Trimming at V came to 0 bases and at J to 3 bases, leaving 4 bases not matched to a gene. Germline V gene lookup returns CDR1 SEHNR and CDR2 FQNEAQ (reference sequence).

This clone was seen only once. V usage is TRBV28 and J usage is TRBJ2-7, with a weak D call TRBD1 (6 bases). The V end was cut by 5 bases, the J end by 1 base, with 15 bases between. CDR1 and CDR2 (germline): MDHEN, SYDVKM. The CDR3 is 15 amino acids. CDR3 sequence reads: CASSTHGTTSYEQYF. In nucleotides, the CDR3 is TGTGCCAGCAGTACCCATGGGACAACTTCCTACGAGCAGTACTTC.

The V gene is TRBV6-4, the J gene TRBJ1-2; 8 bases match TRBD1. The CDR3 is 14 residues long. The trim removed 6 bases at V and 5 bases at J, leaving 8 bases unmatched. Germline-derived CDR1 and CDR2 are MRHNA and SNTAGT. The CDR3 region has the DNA TGTGCCAGCAGCCCCGCAACAGGGGGATATGGCTACACCTTC. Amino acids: CASSPATGGYGYTF.

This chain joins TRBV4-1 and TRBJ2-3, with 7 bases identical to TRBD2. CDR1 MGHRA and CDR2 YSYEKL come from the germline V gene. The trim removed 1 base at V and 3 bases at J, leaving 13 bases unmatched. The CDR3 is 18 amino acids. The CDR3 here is CASSQAGRTKLGTDTQYF. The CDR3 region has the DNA TGCGCCAGCAGCCAAGCCGGGAGGACAAAGTTAGGAACAGATACGCAGTATTTT.

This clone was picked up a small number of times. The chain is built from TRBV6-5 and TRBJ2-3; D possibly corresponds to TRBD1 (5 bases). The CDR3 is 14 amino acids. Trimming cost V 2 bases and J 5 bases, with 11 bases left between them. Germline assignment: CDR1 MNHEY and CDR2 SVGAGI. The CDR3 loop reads CASSYDSYLDTQYF. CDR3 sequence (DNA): TGTGCCAGCAGTTACGACAGCTACCTAGATACGCAGTATTTT.

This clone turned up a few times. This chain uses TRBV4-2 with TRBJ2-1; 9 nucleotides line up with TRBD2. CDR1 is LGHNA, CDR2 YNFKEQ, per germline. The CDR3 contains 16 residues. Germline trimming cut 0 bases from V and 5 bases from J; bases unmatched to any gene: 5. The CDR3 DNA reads TGTGCCAGCAGCCAAGATGAAACTAGCGGGCACAATGAGCAGTTCTTC. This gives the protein CASSQDETSGHNEQFF.

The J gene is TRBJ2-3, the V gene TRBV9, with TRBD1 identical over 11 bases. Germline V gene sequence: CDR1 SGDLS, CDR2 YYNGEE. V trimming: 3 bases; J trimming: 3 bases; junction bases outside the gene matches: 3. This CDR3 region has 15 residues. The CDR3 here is CASSGTGGLTDTQYF. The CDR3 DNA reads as TGTGCCAGCAGCGGGACAGGGGGCTTAACAGATACGCAGTATTTT.

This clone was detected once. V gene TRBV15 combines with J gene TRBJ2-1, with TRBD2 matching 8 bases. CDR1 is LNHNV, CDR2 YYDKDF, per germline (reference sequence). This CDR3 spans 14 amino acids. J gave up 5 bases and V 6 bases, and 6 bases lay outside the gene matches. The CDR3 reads CATSSGTLNNEQFF. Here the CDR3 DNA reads TGTGCCACCAGTAGCGGGACGTTGAACAATGAGCAGTTCTTC.

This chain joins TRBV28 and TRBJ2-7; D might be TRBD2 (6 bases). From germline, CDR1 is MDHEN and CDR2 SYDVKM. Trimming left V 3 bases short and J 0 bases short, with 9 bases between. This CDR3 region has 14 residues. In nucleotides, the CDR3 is TGTGCCAGCAGTTTGGGGGGAGCCTCCTACGAGCAGTACTTC. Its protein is CASSLGGASYEQYF.

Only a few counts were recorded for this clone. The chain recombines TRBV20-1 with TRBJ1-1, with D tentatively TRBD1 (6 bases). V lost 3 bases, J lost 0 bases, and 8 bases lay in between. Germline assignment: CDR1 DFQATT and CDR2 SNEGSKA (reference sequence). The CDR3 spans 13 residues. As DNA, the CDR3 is TGCAGTGCTAGTAGGGGGATGAACACTGAAGCTTTCTTT. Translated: CSASRGMNTEAFF.